The 23 T cell receptor beta chains in this list originate from one sample, sequenced in a study of blood T cells in healthy people across ages. Combining a sample-barcoded 5' primer with a J-beta primer mix, a second PCR ran for about 7 to 12 cycles. One entry per CDR3 protein results from TCRdb running MiXCR on the 5' RACE reads. The table has about 1.6 million distinct CDR3 sequences, about 31% seen once. The sequenced sample was blood. Source of these receptors: a woman aged 30 to 39 in good health.

The chain has TRBV12-1 and TRBJ2-6; the table names TRBD2, a call not compared with the DNA. TRBV12-1 is tagged as a pseudogene. The CDR3 runs to 15 residues. The CDR3 coding sequence is TGTGCCAGCGTTCAAGCGGGAGGTGGGGCCAACGTCCTGACTTTC. This gives the protein CASVQAGGGANVLTF.

The table lists this clonotype with a few counts. This sequence joins TRBV12-3 or TRBV12-4 and TRBJ2-7; D ambiguous. The CDR3 has 13 residues. Deletions cut 6 bases from V and 3 bases from J, with 12 bases between. The CDR3 region is CASSVSQFYEQYF. The CDR3 region has the DNA TGTGCCAGCAGCGTTAGCCAGTTCTACGAGCAGTACTTC.

V usage is TRBV6-1 and J usage is TRBJ2-2, with D uncertain. V lost 3 bases and J 0 bases, leaving 8 bases between the germline ends. CDR1 and CDR2 from the germline V gene are MNHNS and SASEGT. This CDR3 is built from 15 residues. CDR3 in DNA: TGTGCCAGCAGTGAGGGCAGTGCGAACACCGGGGAGCTGTTTTTT. This gives the protein CASSEGSANTGELFF.

V and J are TRBV11-2 and TRBJ2-1; 10 bases match TRBD2. This CDR3 comprises 20 residues. The germline gives CDR1 SGHAT, CDR2 FQNNGV. V lost 5 bases to trimming and J lost 8 bases; unmatched junction nucleotides: 24. In DNA, the CDR3 is TGTGCCAGCAGCGCAGACCCATATGCCTCCCTGGCTAGCGGGAGAGATGAGCAGTTCTTC. This codes for CASSADPYASLASGRDEQFF.

V and J are TRBV12-3 or TRBV12-4 and TRBJ2-3; the D is unclear. With 6 bases removed from V and 0 bases from J, the gap between germline ends came to 13 bases. The CDR3 spans 15 residues. The CDR3 nucleotides read TGTGCCAGCAGCTGGGTTACGCCCAGCACAGATACGCAGTATTTT. The encoded protein is CASSWVTPSTDTQYF.

The table lists this clonotype with a few counts. In DNA, the CDR3 is TGTGCCAGCAGTTACTCGAGAACTAGCGGGGGAGGGGAGCAGTACTTC. This translates into CASSYSRTSGGGEQYF. V usage is TRBV6-6 and J usage is TRBJ2-4; 11 nucleotides line up with TRBD2. With 0 bases clipped from V and 13 bases from J, the junction kept 11 bases outside the gene matches. Per germline, CDR1 MNHNY and CDR2 SVGAGI (reference sequence). The CDR3 contains 16 residues.

This clonotype showed up just a few times. This sequence joins TRBV12-3 or TRBV12-4 and TRBJ1-1, with D unclear. The CDR3 is 13 amino acids. Trimming cost V 5 bases and J 4 bases, with 11 bases left between them. DNA of the CDR3: TGTGCCAGCAGTACCACCGCGGTCACTGAAGCTTTCTTT. It is translated as CASSTTAVTEAFF.

This clonotype was recorded a few times. The chain links TRBV7-9 to TRBJ2-7; D uncertain. The V end was cut by 1 base, the J end by 3 bases, with 10 bases between. Germline-derived CDR1 and CDR2 are SEHNR and FQNEAQ (reference sequence). This CDR3 has 14 amino acids. CDR3: CASSLGGQNYEQYF. CDR3 bases: TGTGCCAGCAGCTTAGGAGGTCAGAACTACGAGCAGTACTTC.

The rearrangement joins TRBV24-1 to TRBJ2-7; D call uncertain. CDR1 KGHDR and CDR2 SFDVKD come from the germline V gene. This CDR3 has 14 amino acids. V gave up 0 bases and J gave up 2 bases, with 7 bases separating them. CDR3 nucleotide sequence: TGTGCCACCAGTGATTTGAGTACCCCCTACGAGCAGTACTTC. Protein: CATSDLSTPYEQYF.

The rearrangement joins TRBV10-3 to TRBJ2-5; weak D call: TRBD1 (6 bases). The germline V gene encodes CDR1 ENHRY and CDR2 SYGVKD. The CDR3 runs 14 residues. V lost 3 bases to trimming and J lost 3 bases, with 11 bases between them. CDR3 sequence (DNA): TGTGCCATCAGTGATCCCGGGACAAAAGAGACCCAGTACTTC. It codes for CAISDPGTKETQYF.

The chain joins TRBV27 to TRBJ2-1; possible D gene TRBD1, 6 bases. V was clipped by 3 bases and J by 4 bases, with 10 bases between them. Germline V CDR1 and CDR2: MNHEY, SMNVEV (reference sequence). The CDR3 is 14 amino acids. CDR3 amino acids: CASSFKGVYNEQFF. The CDR3 coding sequence is TGTGCCAGCAGTTTTAAGGGGGTTTACAATGAGCAGTTCTTC.

The V call is TRBV27, the J call TRBJ1-2, with D perhaps matching TRBD1 (6 bases). V lost 2 bases to trimming and J lost 4 bases, with 17 bases between them. This CDR3 is 16 amino acids long. Germline CDR1 is MNHEY and CDR2 is SMNVEV (reference sequence). The CDR3 nucleotides read TGTGCCAGCAGTTTAAACACAGGGCACGGGGTCTATGGCTACACCTTC. Its translation is CASSLNTGHGVYGYTF.

This clonotype has more than one count but fewer than ten. The V and J genes are TRBV5-5 and TRBJ2-7, with D hard to call. V was trimmed by 0 bases and J by 7 bases, leaving 11 bases between them. Germline V lookup: CDR1 SGHKS, CDR2 YYEKEE (reference sequence). The CDR3 has 13 amino acids. The CDR3 bases are TGTGCCAGCAGCTTGGCGGGCAATCGGGAGCAGTACTTC. Amino acid sequence: CASSLAGNREQYF.

This clonotype appeared a few times. The chain is built from TRBV20-1 and TRBJ1-4; TRBD1 is a possible D gene (5 bases). CDR1 and CDR2 (germline): DFQATT, SNEGSKA (reference sequence). The CDR3 consists of 13 residues. The V gene lost 4 bases and the J gene lost 1 base, with 7 bases spanning the gap. CDR3 region: CSAKGLTNEKLFF. In DNA, the CDR3 is TGCAGTGCTAAGGGGTTAACTAATGAAAAACTGTTTTTT.

The gene calls are TRBV21-1 and TRBJ2-7. TRBV21-1 is designated a pseudogene. The length of the CDR3 is 15 residues. The DNA of the CDR3 is TGTGCCAGCAGCAAAGCGCTTTCGGTCTCCTACGAGCAGTACTTC. It codes for CASSKALSVSYEQYF.

The chain recombines TRBV20-1 with TRBJ1-5; D gene ambiguous. The V gene's germline CDR1 is DFQATT and CDR2 SNEGSKA (reference sequence). V was pared by 2 bases and J by 1 base, with 15 bases between. CDR3 length: 16 residues. The CDR3 DNA follows: TGCAGTGCTAGAAGGAGCAGAGGTCTCAGCAATCAGCCCCAGCATTTT. Translated, it gives CSARRSRGLSNQPQHF.

CDR3 protein: CASSFQTGYNEQFF. The CDR3 nucleotides are TGTGCCAGCAGTTTCCAGACTGGCTACAATGAGCAGTTCTTC. The chain links TRBV28 to TRBJ2-1; D ambiguous. Germline V gene sequence: CDR1 MDHEN, CDR2 SYDVKM. Between the trimmed V and J ends, which lost 3 bases and 3 bases, there was a span of 9 bases. This CDR3 contains 14 residues.

In this sample, this clonotype turned up a few times. The chain has TRBV5-5 and TRBJ1-1, with unresolved D. Germline-derived CDR1 and CDR2 are SGHKS and YYEKEE (reference sequence). Deletions cut 3 bases from V and 4 bases from J, with 7 bases between. There are 12 residues in the CDR3. In nucleotides, the CDR3 is TGTGCCAGCAGCTACGAGGTCACTGAAGCTTTCTTT. Translated, it gives CASSYEVTEAFF.

The J gene is TRBJ1-2, the V gene TRBV7-9; 8 nucleotides line up with TRBD1. The CDR3 sequence is 15 residues long. The germline CDR1 and CDR2 sequences are SEHNR and FQNEAQ (reference sequence). The V segment lost 3 bases and the J segment 8 bases; nucleotides outside the gene matches: 11. The CDR3 sequence is CASSFGQGASGGYTF. The CDR3, as DNA: TGTGCCAGCAGCTTCGGTCAGGGGGCCTCAGGGGGCTACACCTTC.

The genes are TRBV20-1 and TRBJ1-2; 7 nucleotides agree with TRBD1. The V gene end was trimmed by 5 bases and the J gene end by 3 bases; junction bases not matched to a gene: 6. The CDR3 covers 13 residues. CDR1 is DFQATT, CDR2 SNEGSKA, per germline (reference sequence). CDR3: CSADDGTDYGYTF. The CDR3 DNA reads as TGCAGTGCTGACGACGGGACAGACTATGGCTACACCTTC.

This clonotype was seen only a few times. The chain couples TRBV20-1 to TRBJ1-2; no clear D. Looked up from germline, CDR1 is DFQATT and CDR2 is SNEGSKA (reference sequence). V gave up 6 bases and J gave up 5 bases, with 13 bases separating them. The CDR3 extends over 12 amino acids. The CDR3 loop is CSAQTGEYGYTF. The CDR3 DNA reads as TGCAGTGCCCAGACGGGAGAGTATGGCTACACCTTC.

This clonotype was picked up a small number of times. The chain recombines TRBV12-3 or TRBV12-4 with TRBJ2-7, with D unclear. CDR3 length: 14 amino acids. V was shortened by 5 bases and J by 2 bases, with 13 bases between the two germline ends. As DNA, the CDR3 is TGTGCCAGCAGTGCGACGGAGTCACCCTACGAGCAGTACTTC. Amino acids: CASSATESPYEQYF.

This clonotype came up a few times. V is TRBV20-1 and J is TRBJ1-5; 9 nucleotides line up with TRBD1. Germline loops: CDR1 DFQATT, CDR2 SNEGSKA (reference sequence). Germline trimming cut 4 bases from V and 4 bases from J; bases unmatched to any gene: 8. The CDR3 has 15 amino acids. CDR3 nucleotide sequence: TGCAGTGCTAACCGCCGACAGGGGGTGAATCAGCCCCAGCATTTT. Protein product: CSANRRQGVNQPQHF.